This T cell receptor (beta chain) comes out of a study of cytomegalovirus exposure and HLA in healthy donors. It was with 60 Vbeta and 13 Jbeta primers that the PCR ran. Sequenced by immunoSEQ multiplex PCR; TCRdb stores in-frame clones only, minus some. The table lists about 110,000 clones, 74% of them singletons. CDR3 size: 17 residues. The germline V gene encodes CDR1 LGHNA and CDR2 YSLEER. Deletions cut 1 base from V and 4 bases from J, with 17 bases between. The source of this sequence is a woman in her thirties or forties in good health and CMV-seropositive. The sequenced material came from PBMCs. The V call is TRBV4-3, the J call TRBJ1-5; D gene uncertain. Written as DNA, the CDR3 is TGCGCCAGCAGCCAAGCACTGGGAGGAAGGATTAATCAGCCCCAGCATTTT. Its protein product is CASSQALGGRINQPQHF.